This T cell receptor (beta chain) was sequenced during a study of T cells in Graves' hyperthyroidism and ophthalmopathy. Uncontrolled infection, other autoimmune disease, pregnancy or lactation led to exclusion. PBMCs were obtained from 10 ml fresh peripheral blood. Broader study findings: By a 13 V-J model, ophthalmopathy was set apart from stable hyperthyroidism. Researchers found most expanded thyroid clonotypes above 0.001 in blood as well.

With 5 bases removed from V and 5 bases from J, the gap between germline ends came to 18 bases. The CDR3 length is 15 residues. Germline assignment: CDR1 SEHNR and CDR2 FQNEAQ (reference sequence). This clonotype was seen many times. Its target is not known. Authors of the study amplified TCR beta CDR3 regions from RNA transcripts. With the HTBI primer set, the TCR CDR3 went through a first round of RT-PCR. TCRdb analysed the multiplex PCR reads with MiXCR anew, one entry per CDR3 protein. The sample records 640,000 or so distinct CDR3 sequences, 13% to 15% being singletons. The chain recombines TRBV7-9 with TRBJ2-5; D possibly corresponds to TRBD2 (5 bases). The material sequenced was blood. This receptor was identified in a woman younger than 35 with Graves' ophthalmopathy. CDR3 protein: CASSARTYKDETQYF. The DNA for the CDR3 is TGTGCCAGCAGCGCCCGGACTTACAAGGACGAGACCCAGTACTTC. Based on the CDR3 plus reference TRBV7-9 and TRBJ2-5, the full variable domain is DTGVSQNPRHKITKRGQNVTFRCDPISEHNRLYWYRQTLGQGPEFLTYFQNEAQLEKSRLLSDRFSAERPKGSFSTLEIQRTEQGDSAMYLCASSARTYKDETQYFGPGTRLLVL.